These 18 T cell receptor beta chains were all obtained from the same sample, sequenced in a study of blood T cell repertoires in COVID-19. Sequenced by immunoSEQ multiplex PCR; TCRdb stores in-frame clones only, minus some. The repertoire holds roughly 250,000 clones, with about 89% as singletons. Material: peripheral blood. These receptors all come from a man aged 35 to 55 who had recovered from COVID-19.

The V and J genes are TRBV29-1 and TRBJ2-1, with D perhaps TRBD2 (7 bases). The CDR3 covers 13 residues. Trimming removed 5 bases at V and 7 bases at J, with 15 bases between. Germline V CDR1 and CDR2: SQVTM, ANQGSEA. CDR3 nucleotides: TGCAGCGTTCAGGGGCTGGGGGGGAATGAGCAGTTCTTC. Its translation: CSVQGLGGNEQFF.

This clone was detected only once. The chain joins TRBV2 to TRBJ2-1, with D perhaps TRBD1 (5 bases). The CDR3 length is 12 residues. Between the trimmed V and J ends, which lost 6 bases and 4 bases, there was a span of 7 bases. The V gene's germline CDR1 is SNHLY and CDR2 FYNNEI. CDR3 sequence (DNA): TGTGCCAGCAGGACAGATTACAATGAGCAGTTCTTC. Encoded protein: CASRTDYNEQFF.

This sequence joins TRBV2 and TRBJ2-4, with 15 positions matching TRBD2. Germline CDR1 SNHLY, CDR2 FYNNEI. Trimming cost V 8 bases and J 3 bases; bases outside gene matches: 5. This CDR3 is 16 amino acids long. The CDR3 nucleotides read TGTGCCAGCCTGGGACTAGCGGGAGGCGGCAAAAACATTCAGTACTTC. It specifies CASLGLAGGGKNIQYF.

The chain recombines TRBV7-8 with TRBJ1-2, with D perhaps TRBD1 (6 bases). Trimming left V 7 bases short and J 7 bases short, with 19 bases between. There are 14 residues in the CDR3. Germline CDR1 reads SGHVS; CDR2 reads FQNEAQ. CDR3 loop: CASTLPGDRSGYTF. CDR3 bases: TGTGCCAGCACCCTCCCAGGGGATAGGTCTGGCTACACCTTC.

The chain couples TRBV10-3 to TRBJ2-1; 7 nucleotides line up with TRBD1. V trimming: 3 bases; J trimming: 7 bases; junction bases outside the gene matches: 12. Germline V CDR1 and CDR2: ENHRY, SYGVKD. The CDR3 consists of 16 residues. The chain's CDR3 is CAISDSRDSLGNEQFF. The DNA of the CDR3 is TGTGCCATCAGTGACTCCCGGGACAGCTTAGGGAATGAGCAGTTCTTC.

The rearrangement joins TRBV3-1 (or the pseudogene TRBV3-2) to TRBJ1-1; maybe TRBD1 (5 bases). CDR3 length: 15 residues. Germline CDR1 is LGHDT and CDR2 is YNNKEL (reference sequence). The germline V and J ends were trimmed by 5 bases and 4 bases, with 17 bases remaining between them. The CDR3 DNA is TGTGCCAGCAGCAGAAACTGGGACGGGGGCACTGAAGCTTTCTTT. It encodes CASSRNWDGGTEAFF.

This clone was found once. V and J are TRBV2 and TRBJ1-2; 7 bases are shared with TRBD1. Germline-derived CDR1 and CDR2 are SNHLY and FYNNEI. V was clipped by 7 bases and J by 8 bases; unmatched bases: 13. CDR3 length equals 14 residues. In DNA, the CDR3 is TGTGCCAGCACCTTAGACAGGGTTGGGGACGGCTACACCTTC. Encoded protein: CASTLDRVGDGYTF.

The V gene is TRBV21-1, the J gene TRBJ2-3; whether TRBD2, the table's D call, matches the DNA was not checked. TRBV21-1 is assigned pseudogene status. The CDR3 spans 15 residues. CDR3 DNA sequence: TGTGCCAGCGGCCCCCTAGCGAAGAGAACAGATACGCAGTATTTT. Protein product: CASGPLAKRTDTQYF.

The V call is TRBV5-6, the J call TRBJ2-7; no reliable D call. The V gene's germline CDR1 is SGHDT and CDR2 YYEEEE. The CDR3 runs 14 residues. V dropped 2 bases and J dropped 4 bases, with 13 bases sitting between them. The CDR3 bases are TGTGCCAGCAGCTTCCCGGCTAGGAGTTACGAGCAGTACTTC. It specifies CASSFPARSYEQYF.

With respect to this clone: Its ends do not fully match the called genes, so a read error is possible. V usage is TRBV5-5 and J usage is TRBJ2-7, with D perhaps matching TRBD2 (6 bases). This CDR3 region has 11 residues. Per germline, CDR1 SGHKS and CDR2 YYEKEE (reference sequence). In DNA, the CDR3 is TGTGCCAGCAGCCACGGGGCGGGGTTCGGCTTC. Translated: CASSHGAGFGF.

The chain has TRBV6-5 and TRBJ2-1, with TRBD2 matching 7 bases. This CDR3 comprises 16 residues. Trimming at V came to 2 bases and at J to 4 bases, leaving 8 bases not matched to a gene. Germline loops: CDR1 MNHEY, CDR2 SVGAGI. DNA for the CDR3: TGTGCCAGCAGTTACCGTGCTAGCGGAGCTTACAATGAGCAGTTCTTC. Its translation: CASSYRASGAYNEQFF.

The genes are TRBV3-1 (or the pseudogene TRBV3-2) and TRBJ2-7; perhaps TRBD1 as D (6 bases). CDR1 LGHDT and CDR2 YNNKEL come from the germline V gene (reference sequence). This CDR3 spans 15 amino acids. Trimming pared 0 bases from V and 9 bases from J, leaving 18 bases between. The CDR3 spells CASSQDGTPLLVQYF. The DNA for the CDR3 is TGTGCCAGCAGCCAAGACGGGACACCTTTATTGGTGCAGTACTTC.

The chain couples TRBV18 to TRBJ2-3, with 8 bases that match TRBD2. Germline loops: CDR1 KGHSH, CDR2 LQKENI. The V segment lost 2 bases and the J segment 0 bases; nucleotides outside the gene matches: 4. The CDR3 consists of 16 residues. CDR3 sequence: CASSPIAGTSTDTQYF. The CDR3, as DNA: TGTGCCAGCTCACCAATAGCGGGGACTAGCACAGATACGCAGTATTTT. Complete variable domain (other parts from reference TRBV18 and TRBJ2-3): NAGVMQNPRHLVRRRGQEARLRCSPMKGHSHVYWYRQLPEEGLKFMVYLQKENIIDESGMPKERFSAEFPKEGPSILRIQQVVRGDSAAYFCASSPIAGTSTDTQYFGPGTRLTVL.

This chain joins TRBV2 and TRBJ2-3, with D possibly TRBD1 on 7 matching bases. Per germline, CDR1 SNHLY and CDR2 FYNNEI. Trimming cost V 4 bases and J 3 bases, with 17 bases left between them. The CDR3 has 16 amino acids. In nucleotides, the CDR3 is TGTGCCAGCAGTGTATTAGCGGCAGGGGGGACAGATACGCAGTATTTT. Translation: CASSVLAAGGTDTQYF.

The rearrangement links TRBV11-3 to TRBJ1-1; 7 nucleotides align to TRBD1. CDR1 is SGHNT and CDR2 is YENEEA in the germline V gene. This CDR3 comprises 10 residues. CDR3 amino acids: CGGQFTEAFF. CDR3 coding DNA: TGTGGGGGACAGTTCACTGAAGCTTTCTTT.

V is TRBV7-9 and J is TRBJ2-7, with D perhaps matching TRBD2 (6 bases). The germline V gene encodes CDR1 SEHNR and CDR2 FQNEAQ (reference sequence). Trimming left V 2 bases short and J 4 bases short, with 15 bases between. This CDR3 is 15 amino acids long. For the CDR3, the DNA is TGTGCCAGCAGCTTATCCCAGCCCGGAGGGTACGAGCAGTACTTC. Translation: CASSLSQPGGYEQYF.

The chain has TRBV6-2 or TRBV6-3 and TRBJ2-3, with TRBD2 matching 10 bases. From germline, CDR1 is MNHEY and CDR2 SVGEGT. The CDR3 is made up of 18 amino acids. Trimming cost V 2 bases and J 2 bases; bases outside gene matches: 10. The CDR3, as DNA: TGTGCCAGCAGTTACACTAGCGGGGCACTAAGCTTCACAGATACGCAGTATTTT. This gives the protein CASSYTSGALSFTDTQYF.

The J gene is TRBJ2-1, the V gene TRBV9; 9 bases line up with TRBD2. From germline, CDR1 is SGDLS and CDR2 YYNGEE. The CDR3 is 16 residues long. V was clipped by 2 bases and J by 0 bases; unmatched bases: 3. The CDR3 DNA follows: TGTGCCAGCAGCGTCTTTAGCGGGAGCTCCTACAATGAGCAGTTCTTC. Amino acid sequence: CASSVFSGSSYNEQFF.